This T cell receptor beta chain stems from a study of immune evolution from preneoplasia to lung adenocarcinoma. The CDR3 runs 16 residues. Germline assignment: CDR1 MNHNS and CDR2 SASEGT. J gave up 8 bases and V 4 bases, and 11 bases lay outside the gene matches. Regarding this clone: What it binds is unknown.

Measured with immunoSEQ multiplex PCR; TCRdb has only the in-frame clones, and not every one. The profile shows fewer than 50,000 clones, 65% to 80% of them singletons. The study, taken as a whole, reports: Top clone share appeared to fall from AAH through AIS, MIA, adenocarcinoma. Clonality was highest in normal lung, lower in later-stage lesions apparently.

The V gene is TRBV6-1, the J gene TRBJ1-4, with TRBD1 identical over 9 bases. This TCR derives from a person in their sixties with lung adenocarcinoma. The specimen sequenced was FFPE invasive lung adenocarcinoma tissue. The CDR3 protein is CASSGPRTGAGEKLFF. CDR3 DNA sequence: TGTGCCAGCAGTGGTCCTAGGACAGGGGCGGGCGAAAAACTGTTTTTT.